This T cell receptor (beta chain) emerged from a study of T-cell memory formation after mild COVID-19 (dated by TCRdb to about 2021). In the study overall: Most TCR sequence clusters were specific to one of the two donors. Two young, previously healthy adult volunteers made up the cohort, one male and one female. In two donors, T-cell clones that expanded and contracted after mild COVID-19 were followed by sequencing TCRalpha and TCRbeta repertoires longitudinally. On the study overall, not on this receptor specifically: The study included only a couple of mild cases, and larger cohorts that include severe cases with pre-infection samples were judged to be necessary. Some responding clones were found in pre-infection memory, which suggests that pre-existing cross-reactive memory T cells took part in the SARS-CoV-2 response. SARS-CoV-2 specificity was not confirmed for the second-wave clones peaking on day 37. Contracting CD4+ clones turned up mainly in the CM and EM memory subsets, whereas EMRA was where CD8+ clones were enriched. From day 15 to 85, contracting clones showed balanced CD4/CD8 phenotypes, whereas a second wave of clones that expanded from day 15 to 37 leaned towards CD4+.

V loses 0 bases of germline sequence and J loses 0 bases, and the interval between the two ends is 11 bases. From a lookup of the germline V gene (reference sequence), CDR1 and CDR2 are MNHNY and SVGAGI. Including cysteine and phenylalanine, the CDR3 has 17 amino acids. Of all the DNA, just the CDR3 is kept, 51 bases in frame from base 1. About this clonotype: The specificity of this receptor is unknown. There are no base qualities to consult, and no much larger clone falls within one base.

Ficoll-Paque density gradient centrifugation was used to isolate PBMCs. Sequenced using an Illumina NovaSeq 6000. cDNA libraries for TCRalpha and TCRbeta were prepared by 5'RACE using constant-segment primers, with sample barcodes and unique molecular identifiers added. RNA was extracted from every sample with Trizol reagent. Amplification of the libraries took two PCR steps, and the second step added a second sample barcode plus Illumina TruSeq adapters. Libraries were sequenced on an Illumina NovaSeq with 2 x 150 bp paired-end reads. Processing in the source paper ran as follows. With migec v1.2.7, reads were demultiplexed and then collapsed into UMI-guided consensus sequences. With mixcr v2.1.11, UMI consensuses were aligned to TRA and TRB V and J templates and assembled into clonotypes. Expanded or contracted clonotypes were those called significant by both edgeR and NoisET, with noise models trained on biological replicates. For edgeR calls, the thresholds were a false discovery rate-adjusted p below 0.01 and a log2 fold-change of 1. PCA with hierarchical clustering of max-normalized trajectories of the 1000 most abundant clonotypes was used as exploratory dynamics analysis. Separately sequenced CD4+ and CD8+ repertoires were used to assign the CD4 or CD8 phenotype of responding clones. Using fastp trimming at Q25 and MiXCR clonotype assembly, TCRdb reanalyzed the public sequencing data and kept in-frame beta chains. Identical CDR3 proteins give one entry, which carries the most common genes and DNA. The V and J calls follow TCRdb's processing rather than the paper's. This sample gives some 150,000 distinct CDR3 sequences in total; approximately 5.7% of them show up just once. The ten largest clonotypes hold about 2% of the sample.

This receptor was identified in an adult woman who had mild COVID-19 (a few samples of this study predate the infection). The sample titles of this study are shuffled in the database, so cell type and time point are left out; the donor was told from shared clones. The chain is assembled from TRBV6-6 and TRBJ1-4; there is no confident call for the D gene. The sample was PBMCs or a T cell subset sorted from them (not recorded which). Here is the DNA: TGTGCCAGCAGTTACTCCGGCAGGAGTGCAACTAATGAAAAACTGTTTTTT. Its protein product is CASSYSGRSATNEKLFF.